Listed below are T cell receptor beta chains from one sample, sequenced in a study of T cells in Graves' hyperthyroidism and ophthalmopathy. TCRdb reprocessed the multiplex PCR reads via MiXCR and lists one record per CDR3 protein. The repertoire holds some 360,000 distinct CDR3 sequences, with 15% to 20% as singletons. Sequenced input: blood. The receptor set was obtained from a woman aged 40 to 50 with Graves' ophthalmopathy. The conserved cysteine and the conserved F or W are not part of the CDR3 here. For some rows the clone size is stated as once, few or many, or as a class when expanded; others skip it.

v_call: TRBV14; clone_size: many; j_call: TRBJ1-3; cdr3_aa: ASSHSGNTIY
v_call: TRBV20-1; clone_size: -; j_call: TRBJ2-7; cdr3_aa: SGGEGYEQY
v_call: TRBV6-5; clone_size: many; j_call: TRBJ2-5; cdr3_aa: ASSSGSGETQY
v_call: TRBV5-1; clone_size: many; j_call: TRBJ1-1; cdr3_aa: ASSRRTGTSTWNTEAF
v_call: TRBV4-3; clone_size: many; j_call: TRBJ2-2; cdr3_aa: ASSQDEGGPGELF
v_call: TRBV28; clone_size: many; j_call: TRBJ2-7; cdr3_aa: ASSDIAGYEQY
v_call: TRBV29-1; clone_size: few; j_call: TRBJ2-2; cdr3_aa: SVFGGANTGELF
v_call: TRBV27; clone_size: many; j_call: TRBJ2-7; cdr3_aa: ASSLSMGGNEQY
v_call: TRBV6-1; clone_size: -; j_call: TRBJ1-1; cdr3_aa: ASSRANKAF
v_call: TRBV19; clone_size: many; j_call: TRBJ2-2; cdr3_aa: ASSISPVPSGELF
v_call: TRBV6-5; clone_size: many; j_call: TRBJ1-1; cdr3_aa: ASTPGRGGYTEAF
v_call: TRBV6-1; clone_size: many; j_call: TRBJ1-5; cdr3_aa: ASGVGINQPQH
v_call: TRBV29-1; clone_size: many; j_call: TRBJ2-5; cdr3_aa: SVDPMDRQETQY
v_call: TRBV28; clone_size: many; j_call: TRBJ2-5; cdr3_aa: ASAALTRAETQY
v_call: TRBV6-2/TRBV6-3; clone_size: -; j_call: TRBJ1-1; cdr3_aa: ASSWRRENTEAF
v_call: TRBV6-1; clone_size: many; j_call: TRBJ2-5; cdr3_aa: ASRRPGQETQY
v_call: TRBV6-5; clone_size: many; j_call: TRBJ2-7; cdr3_aa: ASNLSGSLYEQY
v_call: TRBV30; clone_size: many; j_call: TRBJ2-2; cdr3_aa: AWRRQESRTGELF
v_call: TRBV30; clone_size: -; j_call: TRBJ2-7; cdr3_aa: AWSPKGYEQY
v_call: TRBV29-1; clone_size: many; j_call: TRBJ2-3; cdr3_aa: SVEATSASTDTQY
v_call: TRBV4-3; clone_size: many; j_call: TRBJ1-2; cdr3_aa: ASSQDAGSGSGYT
v_call: TRBV6-4; clone_size: many; j_call: TRBJ1-2; cdr3_aa: ASSETGNGDYT
v_call: TRBV2; clone_size: -; j_call: TRBJ2-7; cdr3_aa: ASRTGTAISKQY
v_call: TRBV11-2; clone_size: many; j_call: TRBJ2-7; cdr3_aa: ASSSLGQGFYEQY
v_call: TRBV11-1; clone_size: many; j_call: TRBJ1-5; cdr3_aa: ASSLEPTANNQPQH
v_call: TRBV11-1; clone_size: many; j_call: TRBJ2-2; cdr3_aa: ASSSQSGRASGELF
v_call: TRBV6-5; clone_size: many; j_call: TRBJ2-7; cdr3_aa: ASSYSSQGKSYEQY
v_call: TRBV12-3/TRBV12-4; clone_size: many; j_call: TRBJ2-7; cdr3_aa: ASGFKSTSSYEQY
v_call: TRBV20-1; clone_size: many; j_call: TRBJ1-2; cdr3_aa: SASQGSGYGYT
v_call: TRBV28; clone_size: -; j_call: TRBJ2-5; cdr3_aa: ATLLQETQY
v_call: TRBV15; clone_size: many; j_call: TRBJ2-5; cdr3_aa: ATSGIYTGDPETQY
v_call: TRBV6-1; clone_size: many; j_call: TRBJ2-7; cdr3_aa: ASSRPGAYEQY
v_call: TRBV6-1; clone_size: many; j_call: TRBJ2-5; cdr3_aa: ASAQQETQY
v_call: TRBV28; clone_size: many; j_call: TRBJ1-1; cdr3_aa: ASSLGGRLNTEAF
v_call: TRBV5-1; clone_size: many; j_call: TRBJ1-2; cdr3_aa: ASSLAGTGGGYT
v_call: TRBV13; clone_size: many; j_call: TRBJ1-2; cdr3_aa: ASSNGTHPNYGYT
v_call: TRBV12-3/TRBV12-4; clone_size: many; j_call: TRBJ1-1; cdr3_aa: ASSLFVTEAF